The rows below give T cell receptor beta chains drawn from one sample of a study of T cells in Graves' hyperthyroidism and ophthalmopathy. TCRdb independently ran MiXCR on the multiplex PCR reads; one entry per CDR3 protein. This table holds a few hundred thousand distinct CDR3 sequences, roughly 20% found once. Sequenced sample: blood. These TCRs come from a young man with Graves' hyperthyroidism. Each CDR3 is given with its conserved first and last residue. The order of the fields is clone size, J gene, V gene, D gene, CDR3 DNA, CDR3 protein. D genes are given only for firm matches. The size entry is marked missing in some rows and otherwise reads once, few, many or a size class.

abundance: many
j_gene: TRBJ1-5
v_gene: TRBV20-1
d_gene: .
CDR3nt: TGCAGTGCTACGGGGGCGGGGAATCAGCCCCAGCATTTT
CDR3aa: CSATGAGNQPQHF

abundance: few
j_gene: TRBJ1-6
v_gene: TRBV28
d_gene: TRBD1
CDR3nt: TGTGCCAGCAGTTCAGGACAGGGAGATTCACCCCTCCACTTT
CDR3aa: CASSSGQGDSPLHF

abundance: many
j_gene: TRBJ1-5
v_gene: TRBV28
d_gene: .
CDR3nt: TGTGCCAGCAGTTTAATACAGGCTCGCAATCAGCCCCAGCATTTT
CDR3aa: CASSLIQARNQPQHF

abundance: many
j_gene: TRBJ2-5
v_gene: TRBV15
d_gene: .
CDR3nt: TGTGCCACCTCCCTGGGGTCCCTCCAAGAGACCCAGTACTTC
CDR3aa: CATSLGSLQETQYF

abundance: .
j_gene: TRBJ1-1
v_gene: TRBV5-1
d_gene: .
CDR3nt: TGCGCCAGCAGCCCAATGGAGGTGAACACTGAAGCTTTCTTT
CDR3aa: CASSPMEVNTEAFF

abundance: .
j_gene: TRBJ2-5
v_gene: TRBV5-6
d_gene: .
CDR3nt: TGTGCCAGCAGCTTGTGGGATAGGTACCAAGAGACCCAGTACTTC
CDR3aa: CASSLWDRYQETQYF

abundance: few
j_gene: TRBJ1-6
v_gene: TRBV28
d_gene: TRBD1
CDR3nt: TGTGCCAGCAGATCCCAGGGGACAGGGGTGTCACCCCTCCACTTT
CDR3aa: CASRSQGTGVSPLHF

abundance: many
j_gene: TRBJ1-1
v_gene: TRBV12-3/TRBV12-4
d_gene: TRBD1
CDR3nt: TGTGCCAGCAGCCCGGGACAGGGGATTTCTGAAGCTTTCTTT
CDR3aa: CASSPGQGISEAFF

abundance: many
j_gene: TRBJ1-2
v_gene: TRBV9
d_gene: TRBD1
CDR3nt: TGTGCCAGCAGCGTAGGCTCCGGACAGGGGGAGGGAGGCTACACCTTC
CDR3aa: CASSVGSGQGEGGYTF

abundance: many
j_gene: TRBJ1-1
v_gene: TRBV7-9
d_gene: TRBD1
CDR3nt: TGTGCCAGCAGCTACTCCAGGGGGGCCAACACTGAAGCTTTCTTT
CDR3aa: CASSYSRGANTEAFF

abundance: many
j_gene: TRBJ2-5
v_gene: TRBV12-3/TRBV12-4
d_gene: TRBD2
CDR3nt: TGTGCCAGCGGCCCTGGGGGGGGGGTGGAGACCCAGTACTTC
CDR3aa: CASGPGGGVETQYF

abundance: .
j_gene: TRBJ1-1
v_gene: TRBV12-3/TRBV12-4
d_gene: TRBD1
CDR3nt: TGTGCCAGCAGCTTAGCTACAGGGGGCTTGAACACTGAAGCTTTCTTT
CDR3aa: CASSLATGGLNTEAFF

abundance: .
j_gene: TRBJ2-7
v_gene: TRBV5-1
d_gene: TRBD1
CDR3nt: TGCGCCAGCAGCTTGGCCTCGGTGGGACAGGGAGCCTCCTACGAGCAGTACTTC
CDR3aa: CASSLASVGQGASYEQYF

abundance: .
j_gene: TRBJ1-2
v_gene: TRBV30
d_gene: TRBD1
CDR3nt: TGTGCCTGGAGTACCACAGGGGACTATGGCTACACCTTC
CDR3aa: CAWSTTGDYGYTF

abundance: many
j_gene: TRBJ1-5
v_gene: TRBV6-2/TRBV6-3
d_gene: .
CDR3nt: TGTGCCACCCAGGAACCGAATCAGCCCCAGCATTTT
CDR3aa: CATQEPNQPQHF

abundance: .
j_gene: TRBJ2-7
v_gene: TRBV6-5
d_gene: TRBD2
CDR3nt: TGTGCCAGCAGTTCTTATGCAGCGGGGGGGCCGTACGAGCAGTACTTC
CDR3aa: CASSSYAAGGPYEQYF

abundance: .
j_gene: TRBJ2-3
v_gene: TRBV30
d_gene: TRBD1
CDR3nt: TGTGCCTGGAGCTTGGGGACAGGGTCAGATACGCAGTATTTT
CDR3aa: CAWSLGTGSDTQYF

abundance: .
j_gene: TRBJ2-2
v_gene: TRBV6-5
d_gene: TRBD1
CDR3nt: TGTGCCAGCAGTTACTCGGGACAGTTGAACACCGGGGAGCTGTTTTTT
CDR3aa: CASSYSGQLNTGELFF

abundance: .
j_gene: TRBJ1-6
v_gene: TRBV11-3
d_gene: .
CDR3nt: TGTGCCAGCAGCTCAACCAGAGCAAGCCCATATAATTCACCCCTCCACTTT
CDR3aa: CASSSTRASPYNSPLHF

abundance: many
j_gene: TRBJ2-2
v_gene: TRBV12-3/TRBV12-4
d_gene: TRBD2
CDR3nt: TGTGCCAGCAGTTTAGCCATAACTAGCGTGAACACCGGGGAGCTGTTTTTT
CDR3aa: CASSLAITSVNTGELFF

abundance: .
j_gene: TRBJ2-7
v_gene: TRBV6-1
d_gene: .
CDR3nt: TGTGCCAGCAGTGAAGGGTACGGTCTAGGCGAGCAGTACTTC
CDR3aa: CASSEGYGLGEQYF

abundance: many
j_gene: TRBJ2-7
v_gene: TRBV28
d_gene: .
CDR3nt: TGTGCCAGCAGTTTAGGTCAGAAGTACGAGCAGTACTTC
CDR3aa: CASSLGQKYEQYF

abundance: .
j_gene: TRBJ1-3
v_gene: TRBV2
d_gene: TRBD1
CDR3nt: TGTGCCAGCAGGGCGGGGACAGACTCTGGAAACACCATATATTTT
CDR3aa: CASRAGTDSGNTIYF

abundance: few
j_gene: TRBJ2-5
v_gene: TRBV20-1
d_gene: TRBD2
CDR3nt: TGCAGTGGGGGGACTAGCGGATTTCAAGAGACCCAGTACTTC
CDR3aa: CSGGTSGFQETQYF

abundance: once
j_gene: TRBJ2-5
v_gene: TRBV6-4
d_gene: .
CDR3nt: TGTGCCAGCCACACCCGGACCTCGGAGAGAGAGACCCAGTACTTC
CDR3aa: CASHTRTSERETQYF

abundance: few
j_gene: TRBJ1-1
v_gene: TRBV4-2
d_gene: .
CDR3nt: TGTGCCAGCAGCCAGCGGGAGGGATTGAACACTGAAGCTTTCTTT
CDR3aa: CASSQREGLNTEAFF

abundance: .
j_gene: TRBJ1-3
v_gene: TRBV7-9
d_gene: .
CDR3nt: TGTGCCAGCAGCGGCCGGGTCCAAAGTGGAAACACCATATATTTT
CDR3aa: CASSGRVQSGNTIYF

abundance: many
j_gene: TRBJ2-7
v_gene: TRBV29-1
d_gene: .
CDR3nt: TGCAGCGCCGGATGGGGTGTCCACGAGCAGTACTTC
CDR3aa: CSAGWGVHEQYF

abundance: many
j_gene: TRBJ2-2
v_gene: TRBV19
d_gene: TRBD1
CDR3nt: TGTGCCAGTAGTCCGGACAGGGGTCGGACCGGGGAGCTGTTTTTT
CDR3aa: CASSPDRGRTGELFF

abundance: many
j_gene: TRBJ1-2
v_gene: TRBV20-1
d_gene: TRBD1
CDR3nt: TGCAGTGCTTCCGGGACAGGGGGCGGCGGCTATGGCTACACCTTC
CDR3aa: CSASGTGGGGYGYTF

abundance: many
j_gene: TRBJ1-2
v_gene: TRBV12-3/TRBV12-4
d_gene: TRBD1
CDR3nt: TGTGCCAGCAGTACCAGACAGGGCTCCATTAACTATGGCTACACCTTC
CDR3aa: CASSTRQGSINYGYTF

abundance: .
j_gene: TRBJ2-7
v_gene: TRBV12-3/TRBV12-4
d_gene: TRBD2
CDR3nt: TGTGCCAGCAGTCCCTCCTGGGAGGGCTCCTACGAGCAGTACTTC
CDR3aa: CASSPSWEGSYEQYF

abundance: .
j_gene: TRBJ1-2
v_gene: TRBV28
d_gene: TRBD1
CDR3nt: TGTGCCAGCAGTCCACTGGGGACAGGGGACTATGGCTACAGCTTC
CDR3aa: CASSPLGTGDYGYSF

abundance: .
j_gene: TRBJ1-1
v_gene: TRBV7-9
d_gene: .
CDR3nt: TGTGCCAGCAGCAGAGAGTCCGGGCCCTTTGCGTTAGCTTTCTTT
CDR3aa: CASSRESGPFALAFF

abundance: .
j_gene: TRBJ2-7
v_gene: TRBV7-9
d_gene: .
CDR3nt: TGTGCCAGCAGCGCTCCTAACGAGCAGTACTTC
CDR3aa: CASSAPNEQYF

abundance: many
j_gene: TRBJ2-7
v_gene: TRBV28
d_gene: .
CDR3nt: TGTGCCAGCAGTCGGGGGCGTTCCTACGAGCAGTACTTC
CDR3aa: CASSRGRSYEQYF

abundance: many
j_gene: TRBJ1-3
v_gene: TRBV7-3
d_gene: .
CDR3nt: TGTGCCAGCAGCTTTGAATCTGGAAACACCATATATTTT
CDR3aa: CASSFESGNTIYF

abundance: .
j_gene: TRBJ1-1
v_gene: TRBV6-2/TRBV6-3
d_gene: .
CDR3nt: TGTGCCAGCAGTTATTCCCTTTGGCGGACGTACACTGAAGCTTTCTTT
CDR3aa: CASSYSLWRTYTEAFF